These 19 T cell receptor beta chains share one sample of origin, sequenced in a study of T cell responses to AZD1222 COVID-19 vaccine. Assay used: immunoSEQ multiplex PCR; TCRdb lists only in-frame clones, some missing. Seen here are some 120,000 clones, 75% to 90% observed once, and the top ten hold roughly 1.5%. The specimen was peripheral blood, collected on day 0 of AZD1222 vaccination. Every receptor here comes from an adult in good health.

The DNA of the CDR3 is TGTGCCTGGAGTTCCGTAGGCACTGAAGCTTTCTTT. This sequence encodes CAWSSVGTEAFF. This chain links TRBV30 with TRBJ1-1; no firm D call. CDR3 length: 12 amino acids. Germline CDR1 and CDR2: GTSNPN and SVGIG (reference sequence). V lost 2 bases and J lost 4, with 8 bases in between.

The chain joins TRBV28 to TRBJ1-5; 10 positions match TRBD1. Germline V gene data show CDR1 as MDHEN and CDR2 as SYDVKM. The J segment lost 3 bases and the V segment lost 7 bases, leaving 6 bases of the junction unmatched. The CDR3 has 15 amino acids. The CDR3 sequence: CASTRDRGPNQPQHF. In nucleotides, the CDR3 is TGTGCCAGCACCCGGGACAGGGGTCCCAATCAGCCCCAGCATTTT.

This chain links TRBV7-7 with TRBJ2-5; 9 bases line up with TRBD2. The V and J ends lost 5 bases and 7 bases, in that order; junction bases with no gene match: 8. CDR3 length equals 14 residues. Germline V gene sequence: CDR1 SSHAT, CDR2 FNYEAQ (reference sequence). In nucleotides, the CDR3 is TGTGCCAGCAGCCCCCGCGGGGGGGGAGGGACCCAGTACTTC. This codes for CASSPRGGGGTQYF.

This sequence joins TRBV11-2 and TRBJ2-7; 7 nucleotides agree with TRBD2. There are 13 residues in the CDR3. Germline loops: CDR1 SGHAT, CDR2 FQNNGV. J was trimmed by 9 bases and V by 3 bases; bases with no gene match: 8. The CDR3 loop reads CASSLWGGGRQYF. In DNA form, the CDR3 reads TGTGCCAGCAGCTTGTGGGGGGGTGGCAGGCAGTACTTC.

J is TRBJ1-1 and V is TRBV6-5; D ambiguous. This CDR3 is built from 12 residues. The V and J ends lost 6 bases and 0 bases respectively, with 5 bases between them. Per the germline V gene, CDR1 is MNHEY and CDR2 is SVGAGI. The DNA of the CDR3 is TGTGCCAGCAGGGCCATGAACACTGAAGCTTTCTTT. It codes for CASRAMNTEAFF.

This clone was seen just once. The V and J genes are TRBV30 and TRBJ1-5; D possibly corresponds to TRBD1 (5 bases). Trimming cost V 3 bases and J 5 bases, with 14 bases left between them. This CDR3 contains 14 residues. Germline lookup yields CDR1 GTSNPN and CDR2 SVGIG (reference sequence). This chain's CDR3 is CAWSWGGVHQPQHF. CDR3 in DNA: TGTGCCTGGAGCTGGGGGGGGGTTCATCAGCCCCAGCATTTT. Based on the CDR3 plus reference TRBV30 and TRBJ1-5, the full variable domain is SQTIHQWPATLVQPVGSPLSLECTVEGTSNPNLYWYRQAAGRGLQLLFYSVGIGQISSEVPQNLSASRPQDRQFILSSKKLLLSDSGFYLCAWSWGGVHQPQHFGDGTRLSIL.

The rearrangement joins TRBV19 to TRBJ2-3, with D maybe TRBD2 (5 bases). Germline V gene data show CDR1 as LNHDA and CDR2 as SQIVND (reference sequence). V lost 11 bases and J 1 base, leaving 10 bases between the germline ends. This CDR3 contains 12 residues. The CDR3 bases are TGTGCCGTCGGGGTGCGCACAGATACGCAGTATTTT. Translated: CAVGVRTDTQYF.

This rearrangement joins TRBV6-5 to TRBJ2-7; tentatively, D is TRBD2 (5 bases). Trimming took off 6 bases at V and 3 bases at J, with 15 bases between the two ends. This CDR3 has 14 amino acids. From germline, CDR1 is MNHEY and CDR2 SVGAGI. CDR3 sequence: CASSRDGRSYEQYF. As DNA, the CDR3 is TGTGCCAGCAGCCGGGATGGTCGGAGCTACGAGCAGTACTTC.

Details on this clone: Distinct nucleotide sequences in the sample also encode this CDR3. The rearrangement links TRBV24-1 to TRBJ2-3; D perhaps matches TRBD2 (6 bases). This CDR3 contains 14 residues. Trimming removed 4 bases at V and 1 base at J, with 8 bases between. Germline V gene data show CDR1 as KGHDR and CDR2 as SFDVKD. DNA for the CDR3: TGTGCCACCAGTGAGGGGGGACGCACAGATACGCAGTATTTT. Its translation is CATSEGGRTDTQYF.

The rearrangement uses TRBV9 and TRBJ2-7; 8 bases agree with TRBD2. There are 15 residues in the CDR3. Per germline, CDR1 SGDLS and CDR2 YYNGEE. J was trimmed by 2 bases and V by 4 bases; bases with no gene match: 8. The CDR3 protein is CASSPGGQATYEQYF. CDR3 bases: TGTGCCAGCAGCCCGGGGGGGCAGGCTACCTACGAGCAGTACTTC.

This chain connects TRBV28 to TRBJ1-2, with 8 bases lining up with TRBD1. This CDR3 region has 14 residues. Trimming took 5 bases from V and 4 from J; bases not matched to a gene: 6. Germline-derived CDR1 and CDR2 are MDHEN and SYDVKM. Here the CDR3 DNA reads TGTGCCAGCAGTACGGCCGGACAGGGCTATGGCTACACCTTC. Protein sequence: CASSTAGQGYGYTF.

The chain has TRBV9 and TRBJ2-2; 8 bases are shared with TRBD2. The V gene's germline CDR1 is SGDLS and CDR2 YYNGEE. Trimming cost V 2 bases and J 0 bases; bases outside gene matches: 6. This CDR3 region has 17 residues. CDR3 coding DNA: TGTGCCAGCAGCGTGGCAGCGGGGGCTACGAACACCGGGGAGCTGTTTTTT. It is translated as CASSVAAGATNTGELFF. Together with reference TRBV9 and TRBJ2-2, the CDR3 gives the full variable domain: DSGVTQTPKHLITATGQRVTLRCSPRSGDLSVYWYQQSLDQGLQFLIQYYNGEERAKGNILERFSAQQFPDLHSELNLSSLELGDSALYFCASSVAAGATNTGELFFGEGSRLTVL.

V and J are TRBV30 and TRBJ2-2, with unresolved D. The CDR3 runs 12 residues. The germline CDR1 and CDR2 sequences are GTSNPN and SVGIG (reference sequence). The V end was cut by 3 bases, the J end by 2 bases, with 4 bases between. CDR3 amino acids: CAWRFNTGELFF. The CDR3 DNA sequence: TGTGCCTGGAGGTTCAACACCGGGGAGCTGTTTTTT.

The chain joins TRBV5-5 to TRBJ1-4; D is uncertain. The germline CDR1 and CDR2 sequences are SGHKS and YYEKEE (reference sequence). The CDR3 spans 13 residues. V was shortened by 2 bases and J by 4 bases, with 6 bases between the two germline ends. The CDR3: CASSLRVNEKLFF. Here the CDR3 DNA reads TGTGCCAGCAGCTTACGCGTTAATGAAAAACTGTTTTTT.

DNA of the CDR3: TGTGCCAGTAGTTCCTCCAGGTCACCCCTCCACTTT. This codes for CASSSSRSPLHF. This chain links TRBV19 with TRBJ1-6; no definite D call. Germline CDR1 LNHDA, CDR2 SQIVND (reference sequence). V was shortened by 5 bases and J by 10 bases, with 9 bases between the two germline ends. CDR3 length: 12 residues. The full variable domain, with the rest looked up from reference TRBV19 and TRBJ1-6, is DGGITQSPKYLFRKEGQNVTLSCEQNLNHDAMYWYRQDPGQGLRLIYYSQIVNDFQKGDIAEGYSVSREKKESFPLTVTSAQKNPTAFYLCASSSSRSPLHFGNGTRLTVT.

In DNA, the CDR3 is TGTGCCAGCAGTCCAACGGGGGAGCAGTTCTTC. The encoded protein is CASSPTGEQFF. The chain couples TRBV12-3 or TRBV12-4 to TRBJ2-1, with TRBD2 as a possible D gene (5 bases). Trimming removed 5 bases from V and 10 bases from J, with 9 bases in between. The CDR3 spans 11 residues.

The chain has TRBV27 and TRBJ2-1; a weak D match, TRBD2 (6 bases). The CDR3 sequence is 13 residues long. Trimming cost V 2 bases and J 7 bases, with 9 bases left between them. The V gene's germline CDR1 is MNHEY and CDR2 SMNVEV (reference sequence). The CDR3 loop is CASSLGGWNEQFF. The CDR3 DNA is TGTGCCAGCAGTTTAGGGGGGTGGAATGAGCAGTTCTTC.

This clone came up a few times. The chain employs TRBV2 and TRBJ1-1; a weak D match, TRBD1 (5 bases). The germline CDR1 and CDR2 sequences are SNHLY and FYNNEI. V lost 3 bases and J 3 bases, leaving 11 bases between the germline ends. The CDR3 extends over 14 amino acids. This CDR3 is CASSDKGGDTEAFF. DNA for the CDR3: TGTGCCAGCAGTGATAAGGGAGGGGACACTGAAGCTTTCTTT.

The CDR3 loop reads CASSLVASGGANGEQFF. The CDR3 DNA is TGCGCCAGCAGCTTGGTAGCTAGCGGGGGGGCCAATGGTGAGCAGTTCTTC. This chain connects TRBV5-1 to TRBJ2-1; 12 positions match TRBD2. Germline-derived CDR1 and CDR2 are SGHRS and YFSETQ. Trimming took 0 bases from V and 9 from J; bases not matched to a gene: 10. The CDR3 is made up of 17 amino acids. The variable domain in full, completed from reference TRBV5-1 and TRBJ2-1, reads KAGVTQTPRYLIKTRGQQVTLSCSPISGHRSVSWYQQTPGQGLQFLFEYFSETQRNKGNFPGRFSGRQFSNSRSEMNVSTLELGDSALYLCASSLVASGGANGEQFFGPGTRLTVL.